Listed below are T cell receptor beta chains from one sample, sequenced in a study of response to subunit inactivated influenza vaccine. A single record per CDR3 protein comes from TCRdb applying MiXCR to the RT-PCR reads. The repertoire holds about 530,000 distinct CDR3 sequences, with under 15% as singletons. This material consisted of PBMCs from blood, taken 35 to 45 days after vaccination. The receptors here all came from a man aged 45-65 years who received an inactivated influenza vaccine. The CDR3 runs from the conserved cysteine through the conserved F or W. The D gene is left open where the match is weak. Size is omitted from some rows. Given values are once, few, many or a class for expanded clones.

abundance: many; v_gene: TRBV12-3/TRBV12-4; j_gene: TRBJ1-1; len: 18; d_gene: .; CDR3aa: CASSFGAPLTGLNAEAFF; CDR3nt: TGTGCCAGCAGTTTTGGGGCACCCTTGACAGGCCTGAACGCTGAAGCTTTCTTT
abundance: .; v_gene: TRBV20-1; j_gene: TRBJ2-1; len: 14; d_gene: .; CDR3aa: CSASGSGSYNEQFF; CDR3nt: TGCAGTGCTAGCGGGAGCGGAAGCTACAATGAGCAGTTCTTC
abundance: .; v_gene: TRBV7-8; j_gene: TRBJ2-2; len: 13; d_gene: .; CDR3aa: CASNPANTGELFF; CDR3nt: TGTGCCAGCAACCCGGCGAACACCGGGGAGCTGTTTTTT
abundance: few; v_gene: TRBV5-6; j_gene: TRBJ2-7; len: 14; d_gene: .; CDR3aa: CASSPTGLTYEQYF; CDR3nt: TGTGCCAGCAGCCCTACAGGGCTAACCTACGAGCAGTACTTC
abundance: once; v_gene: TRBV11-2; j_gene: TRBJ2-5; len: 15; d_gene: .; CDR3aa: CASSTWDRHQETQYF; CDR3nt: TGTGCCAGCAGCACCTGGGACCGGCACCAAGAGACCCAGTACTTC
abundance: few; v_gene: TRBV20-1; j_gene: TRBJ2-4; len: 15; d_gene: TRBD2; CDR3aa: CSATSGRLGKNIQYF; CDR3nt: TGCAGTGCTACTAGCGGGAGATTGGGCAAAAACATTCAGTACTTC
abundance: .; v_gene: TRBV10-3; j_gene: TRBJ2-3; len: 15; d_gene: TRBD2; CDR3aa: CAISEAGGGTDTQYF; CDR3nt: TGTGCCATCAGTGAGGCGGGGGGTGGCACAGATACGCAGTATTTT
abundance: .; v_gene: TRBV29-1; j_gene: TRBJ2-3; len: 12; d_gene: .; CDR3aa: CSVRTVTDTQYF; CDR3nt: TGCAGCGTGCGGACTGTTACAGATACGCAGTATTTT
abundance: few; v_gene: TRBV20-1; j_gene: TRBJ2-7; len: 13; d_gene: .; CDR3aa: CSADGPGSYEQYF; CDR3nt: TGCAGTGCGGACGGACCCGGCTCCTACGAGCAGTACTTC
abundance: few; v_gene: TRBV27; j_gene: TRBJ2-3; len: 15; d_gene: .; CDR3aa: CASSLSGWDTDTQYF; CDR3nt: TGTGCCAGCAGTTTATCGGGCTGGGACACAGATACGCAGTATTTT
abundance: .; v_gene: TRBV5-6; j_gene: TRBJ2-3; len: 15; d_gene: .; CDR3aa: CASSFLTGSQDTQYF; CDR3nt: TGTGCCAGCAGCTTCCTGACGGGATCCCAAGATACGCAGTATTTT
abundance: many; v_gene: TRBV18; j_gene: TRBJ2-5; len: 14; d_gene: .; CDR3aa: CASSPPPQQETQYF; CDR3nt: TGTGCCAGCTCACCACCGCCGCAGCAAGAGACCCAGTACTTC
abundance: few; v_gene: TRBV15; j_gene: TRBJ2-3; len: 12; d_gene: .; CDR3aa: CATSRDRVTQYF; CDR3nt: TGTGCCACCAGCAGAGATCGGGTTACGCAGTATTTT
abundance: many; v_gene: TRBV12-3/TRBV12-4; j_gene: TRBJ2-3; len: 15; d_gene: TRBD1; CDR3aa: CASKPGQGYTDTQYF; CDR3nt: TGTGCCAGCAAACCGGGACAGGGGTACACAGATACGCAGTATTTT
abundance: many; v_gene: TRBV20-1; j_gene: TRBJ1-2; len: 15; d_gene: .; CDR3aa: CSASSNKRVDYGYTF; CDR3nt: TGCAGTGCTAGTTCCAATAAGAGGGTGGACTATGGCTACACCTTC
abundance: .; v_gene: TRBV24-1; j_gene: TRBJ2-5; len: 16; d_gene: TRBD1; CDR3aa: CATSDLPGQGRETQYF; CDR3nt: TGTGCCACCAGTGATTTGCCTGGACAGGGGCGGGAGACCCAGTACTTC
abundance: .; v_gene: TRBV4-3; j_gene: TRBJ2-1; len: 16; d_gene: TRBD2; CDR3aa: CASSQVGAGGNNEQFF; CDR3nt: TGCGCCAGCAGCCAAGTAGGGGCGGGAGGAAACAATGAGCAGTTCTTC
abundance: .; v_gene: TRBV7-9; j_gene: TRBJ2-5; len: 14; d_gene: .; CDR3aa: CASSRGGSEETQYF; CDR3nt: TGTGCCAGCAGCCGCGGTGGGAGCGAGGAGACCCAGTACTTC
abundance: few; v_gene: TRBV11-2; j_gene: TRBJ2-1; len: 15; d_gene: .; CDR3aa: CASSPVDRSYNEQFF; CDR3nt: TGTGCCAGCAGCCCTGTGGACCGCTCCTACAATGAGCAGTTCTTC
abundance: .; v_gene: TRBV9; j_gene: TRBJ2-7; len: 14; d_gene: TRBD1; CDR3aa: CSSSARDRGNGQYF; CDR3nt: TGTTCCAGCAGTGCCCGGGACAGGGGGAACGGGCAGTACTTC
abundance: few; v_gene: TRBV6-2/TRBV6-3; j_gene: TRBJ1-2; len: 16; d_gene: .; CDR3aa: CASTSGWRRQNYGYTF; CDR3nt: TGTGCCAGCACTTCGGGGTGGAGGCGACAGAACTATGGCTACACCTTC
abundance: many; v_gene: TRBV7-3; j_gene: TRBJ2-3; len: 18; d_gene: TRBD2; CDR3aa: CASSRLAGGPGGTDTQYF; CDR3nt: TGTGCCAGCAGCAGATTAGCGGGAGGGCCAGGAGGCACAGATACGCAGTATTTT
abundance: .; v_gene: TRBV24-1; j_gene: TRBJ2-5; len: 18; d_gene: TRBD2; CDR3aa: CATSGGYMAGEIQETQYF; CDR3nt: TGTGCCACCAGTGGGGGGTATATGGCGGGAGAAATCCAAGAGACCCAGTACTTC
abundance: .; v_gene: TRBV7-2; j_gene: TRBJ2-1; len: 16; d_gene: TRBD2; CDR3aa: CASSPPSGRVYNEQFF; CDR3nt: TGTGCCAGCAGCCCCCCGAGCGGGAGGGTATACAATGAGCAGTTCTTC
abundance: .; v_gene: TRBV3-1; j_gene: TRBJ2-7; len: 15; d_gene: .; CDR3aa: CASSQVTDSSYEQYF; CDR3nt: TGTGCCAGCAGCCAAGTCACTGATTCCTCCTACGAGCAGTACTTC
abundance: few; v_gene: TRBV29-1; j_gene: TRBJ2-4; len: 15; d_gene: TRBD1; CDR3aa: CSVGTGVSNKNIQYF; CDR3nt: TGCAGCGTCGGGACAGGGGTATCCAACAAAAACATTCAGTACTTC
abundance: .; v_gene: TRBV5-1; j_gene: TRBJ2-3; len: 16; d_gene: .; CDR3aa: CASAPGAGSSTDTQYF; CDR3nt: TGCGCCAGCGCACCCGGGGCCGGATCTAGCACAGATACGCAGTATTTT
abundance: few; v_gene: TRBV20-1; j_gene: TRBJ2-2; len: 15; d_gene: .; CDR3aa: CSAGGGQWNTGELFF; CDR3nt: TGCAGTGCGGGAGGGGGACAGTGGAACACCGGGGAGCTGTTTTTT
abundance: .; v_gene: TRBV3-1; j_gene: TRBJ2-2; len: 15; d_gene: TRBD1; CDR3aa: CATSGQGSNTGELFF; CDR3nt: TGTGCCACCTCCGGACAGGGCTCGAACACCGGGGAGCTGTTTTTT
abundance: few; v_gene: TRBV7-6; j_gene: TRBJ1-1; len: 13; d_gene: .; CDR3aa: CASSSGGNTEAFF; CDR3nt: TGTGCCAGCAGCTCCGGGGGGAACACTGAAGCTTTCTTT
abundance: many; v_gene: TRBV5-6; j_gene: TRBJ1-5; len: 15; d_gene: .; CDR3aa: CASSTLGNSNQPQHF; CDR3nt: TGTGCCAGCAGTACCCTAGGAAATAGCAATCAGCCCCAGCATTTT
abundance: .; v_gene: TRBV4-1; j_gene: TRBJ1-6; len: 16; d_gene: .; CDR3aa: CASSQAAREFNSPLHF; CDR3nt: TGCGCCAGCAGCCAAGCAGCCAGGGAGTTTAATTCACCCCTCCACTTT
abundance: few; v_gene: TRBV10-3; j_gene: TRBJ1-1; len: 14; d_gene: TRBD1; CDR3aa: CATTRQGETTEAFF; CDR3nt: TGTGCCACCACCCGACAGGGGGAGACCACTGAAGCTTTCTTT
abundance: few; v_gene: TRBV6-5; j_gene: TRBJ2-2; len: 16; d_gene: .; CDR3aa: CASSYSGPQGTGELFF; CDR3nt: TGTGCCAGCAGTTACTCGGGGCCGCAGGGGACCGGGGAGCTGTTTTTT
abundance: many; v_gene: TRBV12-3/TRBV12-4; j_gene: TRBJ2-3; len: 12; d_gene: .; CDR3aa: CASQAPADTQYF; CDR3nt: TGTGCCAGCCAGGCACCAGCAGATACGCAGTATTTT
abundance: few; v_gene: TRBV18; j_gene: TRBJ1-2; len: 14; d_gene: .; CDR3aa: CASSLDRFNYGYTF; CDR3nt: TGTGCCAGCTCACTAGACCGATTTAACTATGGCTACACCTTC
abundance: few; v_gene: TRBV18; j_gene: TRBJ2-7; len: 14; d_gene: TRBD1; CDR3aa: CASSRGQGGEEQYF; CDR3nt: TGTGCCAGCTCACGGGGACAGGGAGGAGAGGAGCAGTACTTC
abundance: few; v_gene: TRBV4-3; j_gene: TRBJ2-2; len: 15; d_gene: .; CDR3aa: CASSQEAPSSRELFF; CDR3nt: TGCGCCAGCAGCCAAGAGGCCCCCTCTTCCAGGGAGCTGTTTTTT
abundance: .; v_gene: TRBV7-8; j_gene: TRBJ1-2; len: 14; d_gene: TRBD1; CDR3aa: CASSTGQGAYGYTF; CDR3nt: TGTGCCAGCAGCACGGGACAGGGAGCCTATGGCTACACCTTC
abundance: many; v_gene: TRBV20-1; j_gene: TRBJ2-7; len: 16; d_gene: TRBD2; CDR3aa: CSASRAPGLASYEQYF; CDR3nt: TGCAGTGCTAGTCGTGCACCGGGACTAGCGTCCTACGAGCAGTACTTC
abundance: few; v_gene: TRBV15; j_gene: TRBJ2-3; len: 16; d_gene: TRBD2; CDR3aa: CATSRGTSGGKDTQYF; CDR3nt: TGTGCCACCAGCAGAGGGACTAGCGGGGGAAAAGATACGCAGTATTTT
abundance: few; v_gene: TRBV6-5; j_gene: TRBJ2-1; len: 14; d_gene: .; CDR3aa: CASSYPLHRNEQFF; CDR3nt: TGTGCCAGCAGTTACCCACTCCACCGGAATGAGCAGTTCTTC
abundance: few; v_gene: TRBV7-9; j_gene: TRBJ2-7; len: 12; d_gene: .; CDR3aa: CASSRGVSEQYF; CDR3nt: TGTGCCAGCAGCCGAGGGGTGAGTGAGCAGTACTTC
abundance: few; v_gene: TRBV4-3; j_gene: TRBJ1-6; len: 16; d_gene: .; CDR3aa: CASSQDPGGRNSPLHF; CDR3nt: TGCGCCAGCAGCCAAGATCCGGGGGGCCGTAATTCACCCCTCCACTTT
abundance: few; v_gene: TRBV4-1; j_gene: TRBJ1-5; len: 14; d_gene: TRBD1; CDR3aa: CASSQEDRGQPQHF; CDR3nt: TGCGCCAGCAGCCAAGAAGACAGGGGTCAGCCCCAGCATTTT
abundance: few; v_gene: TRBV6-5; j_gene: TRBJ1-1; len: 14; d_gene: .; CDR3aa: CASSWASENTEAFF; CDR3nt: TGTGCCAGCAGTTGGGCCAGTGAGAACACTGAAGCTTTCTTT
abundance: .; v_gene: TRBV27; j_gene: TRBJ2-7; len: 20; d_gene: .; CDR3aa: CASSLFPAPKQGILPYEQYF; CDR3nt: TGTGCCAGCAGTTTATTCCCCGCTCCTAAACAGGGAATTCTTCCCTACGAGCAGTACTTC
abundance: few; v_gene: TRBV7-8; j_gene: TRBJ2-3; len: 15; d_gene: .; CDR3aa: CASSELATHTDTQYF; CDR3nt: TGTGCCAGCAGCGAGCTAGCGACCCACACAGATACGCAGTATTTT
abundance: .; v_gene: TRBV24-1; j_gene: TRBJ2-1; len: 18; d_gene: TRBD2; CDR3aa: CATSDPGLAGGSYNEQFF; CDR3nt: TGTGCCACCAGTGACCCGGGACTAGCGGGAGGGTCCTACAATGAGCAGTTCTTC